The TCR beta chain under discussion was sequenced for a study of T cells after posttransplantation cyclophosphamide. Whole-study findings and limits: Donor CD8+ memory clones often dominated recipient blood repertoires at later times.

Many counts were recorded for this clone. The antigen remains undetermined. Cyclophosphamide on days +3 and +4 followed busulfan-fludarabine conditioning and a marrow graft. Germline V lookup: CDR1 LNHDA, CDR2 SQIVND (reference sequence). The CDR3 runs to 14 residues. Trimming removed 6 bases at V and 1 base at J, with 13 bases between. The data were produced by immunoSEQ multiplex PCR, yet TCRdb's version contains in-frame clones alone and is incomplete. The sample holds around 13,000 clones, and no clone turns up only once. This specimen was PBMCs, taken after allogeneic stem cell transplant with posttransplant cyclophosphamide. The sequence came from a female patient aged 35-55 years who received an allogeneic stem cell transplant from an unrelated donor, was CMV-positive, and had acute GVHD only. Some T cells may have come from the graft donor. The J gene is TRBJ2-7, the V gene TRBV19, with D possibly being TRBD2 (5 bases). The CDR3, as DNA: TGTGCCAGTAGCGCCAGCGGAGATTCCTACGAGCAGTACTTC. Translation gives CASSASGDSYEQYF.